Each of the 10 T cell receptor beta chains below was sequenced from the same sample in a study of CD8 T cells in ankylosing spondylitis. Overall study results and limits: Roughly eight highly homologous variants made up a TCR beta motif that seemed to typify ankylosing spondylitis blood.

TCRdb itself ran the 5' RACE reads through MiXCR, one entry per CDR3 protein. Here the sample spans just under 550,000 distinct CDR3 sequences, roughly 13% being singletons. Their target antigens are unknown. Input material: blood, either unsorted or a sorted T cell fraction (not recorded which). These receptors came from a male donor with ankylosing spondylitis.

V is TRBV5-1 and J is TRBJ2-1; perhaps TRBD2 as D (7 bases). This CDR3 contains 14 residues. Trimming took 3 bases from V and 9 from J, leaving 16 bases between them. CDR1 is SGHRS and CDR2 is YFSETQ in the germline V gene. The CDR3 coding sequence is TGCGCCAGCAGCTCCGGGGGGCGCTTCGGTGAGCAGTTCTTC. It codes for CASSSGGRFGEQFF. The variable domain in full, completed from reference TRBV5-1 and TRBJ2-1, reads KAGVTQTPRYLIKTRGQQVTLSCSPISGHRSVSWYQQTPGQGLQFLFEYFSETQRNKGNFPGRFSGRQFSNSRSEMNVSTLELGDSALYLCASSSGGRFGEQFFGPGTRLTVL.

The chain carries TRBV7-9 and TRBJ2-2, with D tentatively TRBD2 (6 bases). The CDR3 has 17 residues. Per germline, CDR1 SEHNR and CDR2 FQNEAQ (reference sequence). V lost 5 bases to trimming and J lost 3 bases, with 19 bases between them. The CDR3 loop reads CASSPTTAGSDTGELFF. The CDR3 bases are TGTGCCAGCAGCCCCACCACCGCGGGAAGCGACACCGGGGAGCTGTTTTTT. The complete variable domain, with remaining parts taken from reference TRBV7-9 and TRBJ2-2, reads DTGVSQNPRHKITKRGQNVTFRCDPISEHNRLYWYRQTLGQGPEFLTYFQNEAQLEKSRLLSDRFSAERPKGSFSTLEIQRTEQGDSAMYLCASSPTTAGSDTGELFFGEGSRLTVL.

This clonotype was recorded many times. The rearrangement joins TRBV5-1 to TRBJ1-5, with D possibly matching TRBD1 (5 bases). CDR1 and CDR2 from the germline V gene are SGHRS and YFSETQ. CDR3 length equals 13 residues. V was cut by 4 bases and J by 6 bases, with 11 bases left in between. Here the CDR3 reads CASSKGEFQPQHF. CDR3 nucleotide sequence: TGCGCCAGCAGCAAAGGGGAGTTTCAGCCCCAGCATTTT.

V gene TRBV7-2 combines with J gene TRBJ2-4, with D unclear. Per germline, CDR1 SGHTA and CDR2 FQGNSA. The CDR3 runs to 15 residues. V was clipped by 1 base and J by 2 bases, with 9 bases between them. CDR3 residues: CASSLGGVPKNIQYF. For the CDR3, the DNA is TGTGCCAGCAGCTTAGGTGGGGTACCCAAAAACATTCAGTACTTC.

The chain couples TRBV20-1 to TRBJ1-5, with 7 nucleotides matching TRBD1. The CDR3 has 15 residues. From germline, CDR1 is DFQATT and CDR2 SNEGSKA (reference sequence). The junction had 7 bases not matched to a gene; V was cut back by 2 bases and J by 3 bases. The CDR3 nucleotides are TGCAGTGCTAGATCTCCGGGACAGACCAATCAGCCCCAGCATTTT. Translation: CSARSPGQTNQPQHF.

In regard to this clonotype: A much larger clone lies a single base off, so this may be a read error. This chain uses TRBV24-1 with TRBJ2-1, with D perhaps TRBD2 (5 bases). Germline CDR1 KGHDR, CDR2 SFDVKD. The CDR3 contains 13 residues. CDR3 protein: CGTRSGSYNEQFF. The CDR3 nucleotides read TGTGGCACCAGGAGCGGCTCCTACAATGAGCAGTTCTTC.

This clonotype was observed at least ten times. The chain links TRBV3-1 to TRBJ2-1, with TRBD2 matching 11 bases. Germline-derived CDR1 and CDR2 are LGHDT and YNNKEL (reference sequence). J was trimmed by 7 bases and V by 4 bases; bases with no gene match: 15. CDR3 length: 18 amino acids. The CDR3 DNA sequence: TGTGCCAGCAGCCGGTCCTCAAGGGTACTAGCGGGAGAAAATGAGCAGTTCTTC. Its protein is CASSRSSRVLAGENEQFF.

V is TRBV7-2 and J is TRBJ2-3; D might be TRBD1 (6 bases). Germline assignment: CDR1 SGHTA and CDR2 FQGNSA. Deletions cut 4 bases from V and 6 bases from J, with 11 bases between. The CDR3 spans 13 residues. The DNA for the CDR3 is TGTGCCAGCAGCTCGTACAGGGAGGATACGCAGTATTTT. This translates into CASSSYREDTQYF.

V is TRBV7-2 and J is TRBJ1-4, with D uncertain. CDR3 size: 14 residues. Between the trimmed V and J ends, which lost 2 bases and 2 bases, there was a span of 6 bases. Germline CDR1 is SGHTA and CDR2 is FQGNSA. In nucleotides, the CDR3 is TGTGCCAGCAGCTTAACCAGGACTAATGAAAAACTGTTTTTT. Encoded protein: CASSLTRTNEKLFF.

The chain employs TRBV5-5 and TRBJ2-3; weak D call: TRBD2 (5 bases). Germline lookup yields CDR1 SGHKS and CDR2 YYEKEE (reference sequence). CDR3 length equals 18 residues. Deletions cut 0 bases from V and 3 bases from J, with 20 bases between. CDR3 amino acids: CASSLARTGLPWTDTQYF. DNA of the CDR3: TGTGCCAGCAGCTTGGCCAGGACTGGACTCCCCTGGACAGATACGCAGTATTTT.